In this sample, the clone carrying this TCR beta chain turned up many times. This sample stems from a study of blood T cells in healthy people across ages. Germline V CDR1 and CDR2: MGHDK, SYGVNS. The CDR3 runs 14 residues. The V and J ends lost 1 base and 10 bases, in that order; junction bases with no gene match: 1. The donors, all healthy, were Caucasians living in Russia, aged 6 to 90. A sample-barcoded 5' primer and a J-beta primer mix were used in a second PCR of roughly 7 to 12 cycles. Carrying 12 random nucleotides, a template-switch adaptor labeled each individual cDNA molecule. In TCRdb, the 5' RACE reads were re-called with MiXCR into one record per CDR3 protein. The sample yields hundreds of thousands of distinct CDR3 sequences, about 51% seen once.

The source of this sequence is a woman of 80 years or more in good health. This chain links TRBV25-1 with TRBJ2-1, with 13 bases identical to TRBD2. The sample was blood. CDR3 loop: CASSESGLAGEQFF. DNA for the CDR3: TGTGCCAGCAGTGAATCGGGACTAGCGGGAGAGCAGTTCTTC.